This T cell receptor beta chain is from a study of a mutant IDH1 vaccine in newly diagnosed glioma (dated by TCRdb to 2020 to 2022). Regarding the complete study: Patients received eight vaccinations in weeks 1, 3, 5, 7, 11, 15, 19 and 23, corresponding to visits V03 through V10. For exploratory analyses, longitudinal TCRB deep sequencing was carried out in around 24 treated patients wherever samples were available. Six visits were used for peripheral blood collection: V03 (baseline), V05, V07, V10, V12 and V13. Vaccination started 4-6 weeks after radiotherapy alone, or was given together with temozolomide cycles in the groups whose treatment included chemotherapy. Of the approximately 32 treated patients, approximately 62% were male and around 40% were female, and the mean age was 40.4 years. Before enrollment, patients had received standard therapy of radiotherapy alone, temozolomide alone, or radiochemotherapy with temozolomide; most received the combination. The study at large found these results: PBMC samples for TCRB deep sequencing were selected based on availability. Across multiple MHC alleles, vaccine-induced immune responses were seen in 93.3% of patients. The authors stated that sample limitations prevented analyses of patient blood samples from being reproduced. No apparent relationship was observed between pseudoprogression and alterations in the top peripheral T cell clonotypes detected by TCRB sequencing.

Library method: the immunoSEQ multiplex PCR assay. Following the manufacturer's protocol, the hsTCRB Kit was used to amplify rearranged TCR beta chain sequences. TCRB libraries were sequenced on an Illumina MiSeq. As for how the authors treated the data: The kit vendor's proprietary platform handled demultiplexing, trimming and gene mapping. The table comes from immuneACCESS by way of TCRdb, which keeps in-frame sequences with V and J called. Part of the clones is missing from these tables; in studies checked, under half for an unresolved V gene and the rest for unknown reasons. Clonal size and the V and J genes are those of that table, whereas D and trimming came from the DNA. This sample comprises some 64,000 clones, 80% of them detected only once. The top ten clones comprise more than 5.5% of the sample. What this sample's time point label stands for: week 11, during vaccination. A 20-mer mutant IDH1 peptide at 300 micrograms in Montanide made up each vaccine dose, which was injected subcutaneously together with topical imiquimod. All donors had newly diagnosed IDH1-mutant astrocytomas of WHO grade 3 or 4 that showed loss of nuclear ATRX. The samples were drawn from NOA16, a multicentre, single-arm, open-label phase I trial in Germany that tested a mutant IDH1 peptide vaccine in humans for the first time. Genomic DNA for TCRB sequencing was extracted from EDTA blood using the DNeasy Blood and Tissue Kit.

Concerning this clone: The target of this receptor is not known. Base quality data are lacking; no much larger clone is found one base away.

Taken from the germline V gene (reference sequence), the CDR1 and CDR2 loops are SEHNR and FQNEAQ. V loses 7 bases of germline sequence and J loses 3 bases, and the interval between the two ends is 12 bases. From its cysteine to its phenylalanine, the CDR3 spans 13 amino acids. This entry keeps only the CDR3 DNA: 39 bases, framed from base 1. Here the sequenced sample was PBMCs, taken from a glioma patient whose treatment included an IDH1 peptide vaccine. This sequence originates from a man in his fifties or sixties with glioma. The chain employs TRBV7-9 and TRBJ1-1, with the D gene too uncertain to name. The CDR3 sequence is CASTLGWDTEAFF. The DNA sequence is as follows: TGTGCCAGCACCCTCGGGTGGGACACTGAAGCTTTCTTT.